The 6 T cell receptor beta chains below come from one sample, sequenced in a study of T cell responses to AZD1222 COVID-19 vaccine (dated by TCRdb to about 2021). Library generation was performed with the immunoSEQ multiplex PCR assay. Drawn from immuneACCESS, this table holds only the in-frame rearrangements with V and J called that TCRdb kept. Clones are partly lost; checked studies trace under half to an unresolved V gene and leave the rest unexplained. This sample has tens of thousands of clones in its table, and around 78% of those were observed once. Of the sample, roughly 4.9% is held by the ten largest clones. The label giving this sample's time point can be read as: about 28 days (+/-7) after the second vaccine dose. The material sequenced was peripheral blood, taken 28 days after the second AZD1222 dose. All receptors derive from an adult who received the AZD1222 COVID-19 vaccine.

CDR3 sequence reads: CASSIAGEVKGWETQYF. The CDR3 nucleotides are TGTGCCAGTAGTATCGCAGGGGAGGTCAAGGGGTGGGAGACCCAGTACTTC. The chain combines TRBV19 with TRBJ2-5; D may be TRBD1 or TRBD2 (6 bases each). CDR3 length: 17 amino acids. Germline V lookup: CDR1 LNHDA, CDR2 SQIVND (reference sequence). V shed 3 bases and J shed 5 bases, with 22 bases lying between them. The whole variable domain, filled in from reference TRBV19 and TRBJ2-5, reads DGGITQSPKYLFRKEGQNVTLSCEQNLNHDAMYWYRQDPGQGLRLIYYSQIVNDFQKGDIAEGYSVSREKKESFPLTVTSAQKNPTAFYLCASSIAGEVKGWETQYFGPGTRLLVL.

V gene TRBV19 combines with J gene TRBJ1-5; D gene ambiguous. CDR1 and CDR2 from the germline V gene are LNHDA and SQIVND (reference sequence). V lost 7 bases to trimming and J lost 4 bases, with 17 bases between them. This CDR3 contains 15 residues. The CDR3: CASKRAWQTNQPQHF. The CDR3 bases are TGTGCCAGTAAAAGGGCGTGGCAGACTAATCAGCCCCAGCATTTT.

This clone was recorded once. This chain joins TRBV2 and TRBJ1-5; TRBD1 aligns across 10 bases. Germline V gene lookup returns CDR1 SNHLY and CDR2 FYNNEI. The CDR3 is 14 residues long. The V and J ends lost 8 bases and 4 bases, in that order; junction bases with no gene match: 5. DNA of the CDR3: TGTGCCAGCGGAAGGGACAGGGGAAATCAGCCCCAGCATTTT. Translated: CASGRDRGNQPQHF.

This chain joins TRBV5-6 and TRBJ1-6; the match to TRBD1 covers 9 bases. Germline V gives CDR1 SGHDT, CDR2 YYEEEE. The junction had 3 bases not matched to a gene; V was cut back by 4 bases and J by 4 bases. The CDR3 contains 15 residues. The CDR3 bases are TGTGCCAGCAGCATACAGGGGGCTTATAATTCACCCCTCCACTTT. This sequence encodes CASSIQGAYNSPLHF.

The CDR3 sequence is CASEGRGGSAFSYEQYF. The DNA for the CDR3 is TGTGCCAGCGAGGGCAGAGGTGGCAGCGCTTTCTCCTACGAGCAGTACTTC. This chain connects TRBV2 to TRBJ2-7; D possibly corresponds to TRBD2 (5 bases). V was cut by 8 bases and J by 0 bases, with 23 bases left in between. Germline lookup yields CDR1 SNHLY and CDR2 FYNNEI. The CDR3 totals 17 residues.

This chain connects TRBV19 to TRBJ1-2, with 9 positions matching TRBD1. The CDR3 is made up of 15 amino acids. Germline V gene lookup returns CDR1 LNHDA and CDR2 SQIVND (reference sequence). Trimming at V came to 2 bases and at J to 6 bases, leaving 7 bases not matched to a gene. The CDR3: CASSIKTGGADGYTF. In DNA form, the CDR3 reads TGTGCCAGTAGTATAAAAACAGGGGGCGCCGATGGCTACACCTTC.